The T cell receptor beta chain described here comes from a study of metastatic and nonmetastatic thyroid tumors. Thyroid surgery was performed in patients who had received no treatment beforehand. TCRdb re-called clones from the PCR reads using MiXCR. The sample has fewer than 50,000 clones, roughly 15% seen once. The CDR3 has 15 amino acids. V was clipped by 0 bases and J by 6 bases, with 18 bases between them. Germline V gene sequence: CDR1 SQVTM, CDR2 ANQGSEA. This clone was seen at least ten times. The material sequenced was blood. The rearrangement uses TRBV29-1 and TRBJ2-7, with D maybe TRBD2 (6 bases). This TCR was recovered from a female donor with papillary thyroid cancer or a benign thyroid nodule (not recorded which). Some clones in this sample may be carry-over from other donors' samples. The CDR3 region is CSVEENTVYGGEQYF. For the CDR3, the DNA is TGCAGCGTTGAAGAGAACACAGTATACGGGGGCGAGCAGTACTTC.